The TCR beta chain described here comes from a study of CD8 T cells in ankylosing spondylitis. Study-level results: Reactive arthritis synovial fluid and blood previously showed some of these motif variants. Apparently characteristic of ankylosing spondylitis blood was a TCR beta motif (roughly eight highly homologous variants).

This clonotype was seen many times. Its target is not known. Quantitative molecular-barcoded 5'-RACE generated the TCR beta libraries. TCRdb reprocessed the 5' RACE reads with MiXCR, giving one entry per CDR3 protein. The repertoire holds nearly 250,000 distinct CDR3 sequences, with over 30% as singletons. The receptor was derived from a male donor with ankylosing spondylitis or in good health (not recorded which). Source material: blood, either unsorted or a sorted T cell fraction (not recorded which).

CDR3 sequence: CSAWLRLETQYF. The CDR3 DNA follows: TGCAGTGCCTGGTTAAGGCTAGAGACCCAGTACTTC. The chain employs TRBV20-1 and TRBJ2-5; D ambiguous. V was cut by 6 bases and J by 4 bases, with 12 bases left in between. CDR1 is DFQATT and CDR2 is SNEGSKA in the germline V gene (reference sequence). CDR3 size: 12 residues.